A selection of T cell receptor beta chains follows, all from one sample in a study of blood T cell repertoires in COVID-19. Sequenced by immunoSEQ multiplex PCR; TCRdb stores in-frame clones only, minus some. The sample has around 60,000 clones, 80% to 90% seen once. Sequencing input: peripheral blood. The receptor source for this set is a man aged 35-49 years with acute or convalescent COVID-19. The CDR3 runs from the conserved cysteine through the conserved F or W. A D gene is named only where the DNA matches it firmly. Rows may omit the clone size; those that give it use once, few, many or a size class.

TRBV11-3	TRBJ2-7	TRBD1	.	TGTGCCAGCAGACCAACAGGGGGCGACGAGCAGTACTTC	CASRPTGGDEQYF
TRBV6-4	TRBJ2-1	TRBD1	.	TGTGCCAGCAGTGATTCAGGGACAGGGGGCTTCAATGAGCAGTTCTTC	CASSDSGTGGFNEQFF
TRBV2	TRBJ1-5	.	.	TGTGCCAGCAGTGGGGGCAGGGGAATGGGCGACGATCAGCCCCAGCATTTT	CASSGGRGMGDDQPQHF
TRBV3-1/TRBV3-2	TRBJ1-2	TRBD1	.	TGTGCCAGCAGCCGATTACAGGGGGCGGATGGCTACACCTTC	CASSRLQGADGYTF
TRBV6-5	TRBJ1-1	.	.	TGTGCCAGCAGTTCCGTACGGGGATTCTCTGAAGCTTTCTTT	CASSSVRGFSEAFF
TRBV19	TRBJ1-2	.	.	TGTGCCAGTAGTAGGGGCCTAGATACTTATGGCTACACCTTC	CASSRGLDTYGYTF
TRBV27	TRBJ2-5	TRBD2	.	TGTGCCAGCAGTCCGGGACTAGCGGGGATTCAGACCCAGTACTTC	CASSPGLAGIQTQYF
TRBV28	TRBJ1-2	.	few	TGTGCCAGCAGTTCCTCAGGGGTAGGTGGCTACACCTTC	CASSSSGVGGYTF
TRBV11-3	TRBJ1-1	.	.	TGTGCCAGCAGCTTAGGATTTGGCAGGGCTGACACTGAAGCTTTCTTT	CASSLGFGRADTEAFF
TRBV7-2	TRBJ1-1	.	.	TGTGCCAGCAGCACCTCAGGGGTCACTGAAGCTTTCTTT	CASSTSGVTEAFF
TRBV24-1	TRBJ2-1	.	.	TGTGCCACCAGTGATGAAAACAGGGATGAGCAGTTCTTC	CATSDENRDEQFF
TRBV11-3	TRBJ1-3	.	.	TGTGCCAGCAGCCCAACAGGGTGGAGATCGGGAGGAAACACCATATATTTT	CASSPTGWRSGGNTIYF
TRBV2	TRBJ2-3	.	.	TGTGCCAGCAGTGCACTATATAGCGCCAAAAGCACAGATACGCAGTATTTT	CASSALYSAKSTDTQYF
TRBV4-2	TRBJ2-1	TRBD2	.	TGTGCCAGCAGCCGCCCGACTAGCGGGACTTACAATGAGCAGTTCTTC	CASSRPTSGTYNEQFF
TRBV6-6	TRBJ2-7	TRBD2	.	TGTGCCAGTGGGACTAGCGGGGTTCACGAGCAGTACTTC	CASGTSGVHEQYF
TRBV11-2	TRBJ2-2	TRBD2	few	TGTGCCAGCCGGGGAGAAGCGGGGACCAACACCGGGGAGCTGTTTTTT	CASRGEAGTNTGELFF
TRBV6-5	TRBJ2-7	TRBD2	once	TGTGCCAGCAGTTACGCTAGCGGGCCTTCCTACGAGCAGTACTTC	CASSYASGPSYEQYF
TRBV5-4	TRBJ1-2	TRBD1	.	TGTGCCAGCAGCTTGGAGGAGGGAACCGACAGGGCCCGCGGCTACACCTTC	CASSLEEGTDRARGYTF
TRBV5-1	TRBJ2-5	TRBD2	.	TGCGCCAGCAGCGGCCTCGGGGGGGAGACCCAGTACTTC	CASSGLGGETQYF
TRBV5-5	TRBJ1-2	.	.	TGTGCCAGCAGCTCGCAGGGCAGGGATGGCTACACCTTC	CASSSQGRDGYTF
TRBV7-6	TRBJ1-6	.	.	TGTGCCAGCAGCTCAGGACAGACGGGTAATTCACCCCTCCACTTT	CASSSGQTGNSPLHF
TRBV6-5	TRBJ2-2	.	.	TGTGCCAGCGGGGAGCCCTCGAACACCGGGGAGCTGTTTTTT	CASGEPSNTGELFF
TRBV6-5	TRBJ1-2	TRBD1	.	TGTGCCAGCAGTCCTCAGGGGGCACCTGGCTACACCTTC	CASSPQGAPGYTF
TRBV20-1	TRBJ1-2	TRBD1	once	TGCAGTGCTAGTCTGGGACAGGGAGGCTATGGCTACACCTTC	CSASLGQGGYGYTF
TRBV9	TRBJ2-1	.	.	TGTGCCAGCAGCGTAACCGAGAATGAGCAGTTCTTC	CASSVTENEQFF
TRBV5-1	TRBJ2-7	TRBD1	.	TGCGCCAGCAGCGAGGACAGGAGGCCCTACGAGCAGTACTTC	CASSEDRRPYEQYF
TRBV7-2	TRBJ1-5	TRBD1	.	TGTGCCAGCAGCTTATTTCAGGGGGGCGGAGAGCCCCAGCATTTT	CASSLFQGGGEPQHF
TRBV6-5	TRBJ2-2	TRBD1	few	TGTGCCAGCATCGACAGGGGCCACCACACCGGGGAGCTGTTTTTT	CASIDRGHHTGELFF
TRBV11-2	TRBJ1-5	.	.	TGTGCCAGCAGCCACAGCCCCAATCAGCCCCAGCATTTT	CASSHSPNQPQHF
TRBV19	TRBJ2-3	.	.	TGTGCCAGTAGTCCCCGGGTCCCGGAGGGTACGCAGTATTTT	CASSPRVPEGTQYF